This is a list of T cell receptor beta chains from one sample in a study of cytomegalovirus exposure and HLA in healthy donors. The assay was immunoSEQ multiplex PCR, and TCRdb's table has in-frame clones only and misses some. The sample has around 160,000 clones, almost 80% seen once. The material sequenced was PBMCs. The receptors derive from a male donor in good health and CMV-seronegative. CDR3s include the opening cysteine and the closing phenylalanine or tryptophan. A D gene is named only where the DNA matches it firmly. Clone size is shown for a subset of rows, as once, few, many or a class of expanded clone.

>-|TRBJ1-1|TRBV6-1|few
TGTGCCAGCAGTGTTACAGGGATCGGTGAAGCTTTCTTT
CASSVTGIGEAFF
>-|TRBJ2-7|TRBV28|-
TGTGCCAGCAGTCCCACAGGGCACTCCGGCTACGAGCAGTACTTC
CASSPTGHSGYEQYF
>-|TRBJ1-1|TRBV27|-
TGTGCCAGCAGTTTAAACGGGGGCACTGAAGCTTTCTTT
CASSLNGGTEAFF
>TRBD2|TRBJ2-1|TRBV5-4|-
TGTGCCAGCAGCACGCCCCTAGCGGGGGCCGACAATGAGCAGTTCTTC
CASSTPLAGADNEQFF
>-|TRBJ2-3|TRBV9|few
TGTGCCAGCAGCGTAGCGGCGGGAACCACAGATACGCAGTATTTT
CASSVAAGTTDTQYF
>-|TRBJ1-3|TRBV14|-
TGTGCCAGCAGTCCCCGGGTTCTCCCTGGAAACACCATATATTTT
CASSPRVLPGNTIYF
>-|TRBJ2-3|TRBV2|-
TGTGCCAGCGGGGGACTTCTAAGCACAGATACGCAGTATTTT
CASGGLLSTDTQYF
>TRBD2|TRBJ2-3|TRBV29-1|-
TGCAGCGTTGAAGATTGGCGGGGGGGCCTAATTAGCACAGATACGCAGTATTTT
CSVEDWRGGLISTDTQYF
>TRBD2|TRBJ2-7|TRBV5-1|-
TGCGCCAGCAGCTTGGGCGGGAGGACGATCTACGAGCAGTACTTC
CASSLGGRTIYEQYF
>TRBD2|TRBJ2-5|TRBV7-3|-
TGTGCCAGCAGCTTGGGCCCACCCGGCGGGAGTGGGGAGACCCAGTACTTC
CASSLGPPGGSGETQYF
>TRBD2|TRBJ2-5|TRBV25-1|-
TGTGCCAGCAGTAAAGACCGGACTAGCGGAGAGACCCAGTACTTC
CASSKDRTSGETQYF
>-|TRBJ2-1|TRBV4-2|-
TGTGCCAGCAGCCAAGATAAAGGGGGTTACAATGAGCAGTTCTTC
CASSQDKGGYNEQFF
>-|TRBJ2-1|TRBV10-1|few
TGCGCCAGCCCCAAACGAGTTCACAGATACAATGAGCAGTTCTTC
CASPKRVHRYNEQFF
>-|TRBJ2-7|TRBV2|-
TGTGCCAGCACCCCTCTATCCGGGGACGAGCAGTACTTC
CASTPLSGDEQYF
>-|TRBJ1-2|TRBV5-1|-
TGCGCCAGCAGCCTCCCTGGGGCAGGTGTCTACACCTTC
CASSLPGAGVYTF
>-|TRBJ1-1|TRBV7-9|-
TGTGCCAGCAGCCCCGCACAGGGAGGGACTGAAGCTTTCTTT
CASSPAQGGTEAFF
>TRBD2|TRBJ2-7|TRBV7-2|-
TGTGCCAGCAGCTTGTCGGGAGGCCTCTCCTACGAGCAGTACTTC
CASSLSGGLSYEQYF
>-|TRBJ2-7|TRBV11-2|-
TGTGCCAGCAGCAACCTGGGGGCCATCTACGAGCAGTACTTC
CASSNLGAIYEQYF
>TRBD1|TRBJ2-2|TRBV5-1|once
TGCGCCAGCAGCGAGGGACAGGGAACCGGGGAGCTGTTTTTT
CASSEGQGTGELFF
>TRBD1|TRBJ2-7|TRBV2|few
TGTGCCACCAAGACAGGGGGGTCTTACGAGCAGTACTTC
CATKTGGSYEQYF
>TRBD1|TRBJ2-7|TRBV5-4|-
TGTGCCAGCAGCTTGGAACAGGGGCGCGCCTCCTACGAGCAGTACTTC
CASSLEQGRASYEQYF
>TRBD1|TRBJ1-2|TRBV5-1|-
TGCGCCAGCAGCGCCTCCGGGACAGGGGATGGCTACACCTTC
CASSASGTGDGYTF
>-|TRBJ2-5|TRBV5-5|few
TGTGCCAGCAGCTTAAGGAGCCAAGAGACCCAGTACTTC
CASSLRSQETQYF
>TRBD1|TRBJ2-3|TRBV19|-
TGTGCCAGTAGTATACTTCAGGGGGCGGGCACAGATACGCAGTATTTT
CASSILQGAGTDTQYF
>-|TRBJ1-2|TRBV7-9|-
TGTGCCAGCAGCTTATCTCCGAGGTCGGACAGAAAGAACTATGGCTACACCTTC
CASSLSPRSDRKNYGYTF
>-|TRBJ1-1|TRBV4-2|once
TGTGCCAGCAGCCAAGAGTGGCGGATGAACACTGAAGCTTTCTTT
CASSQEWRMNTEAFF
>TRBD2|TRBJ2-2|TRBV5-4|few
TGTGCCAGCAGCCCTGCTTCGGGGGGAGATTCCGGGGAGCTGTTTTTT
CASSPASGGDSGELFF
>TRBD2|TRBJ2-7|TRBV7-2|-
TGTGCCAGCACCACAACTAGCGGGAGCTCCTACGAGCAGTACTTC
CASTTTSGSSYEQYF
>-|TRBJ2-1|TRBV5-1|once
TGCGCCAGCAGCTTGGTCAGGGGCAATGAGCAGTTCTTC
CASSLVRGNEQFF
>-|TRBJ2-2|TRBV6-5|few
TGTGCCAGCAGTTACTCCAGCAGGGTGGGCACCGGGGAGCTGTTTTTT
CASSYSSRVGTGELFF
>TRBD2|TRBJ2-7|TRBV7-9|once
TGTGCCAGCAGCTCCCTGGGAGGGGCCGACGAGCAGTACTTC
CASSSLGGADEQYF
>-|TRBJ2-5|TRBV7-9|once
TGTGCCAGCAGCTTAGGGAGGGCAGGGGGTGAGACCCAGTACTTC
CASSLGRAGGETQYF
>-|TRBJ2-3|TRBV7-8|-
TGTGCCAGCAGGGGCCCTAGCACAGATACGCAGTATTTT
CASRGPSTDTQYF
>TRBD1|TRBJ1-2|TRBV6-5|-
TGTGCCAGCAGTTACTCGACGGCAGGGGGCTATGGCTACACCTTC
CASSYSTAGGYGYTF
>TRBD1|TRBJ1-3|TRBV5-6|-
TGTGCCAGCAGCTTGGGGGGACAGAGCTCTGGAAACACCATATATTTT
CASSLGGQSSGNTIYF
>TRBD1|TRBJ2-2|TRBV19|-
TGTGCCAGTAGGACAGGGGGCGACACCGGGGAGCTGTTTTTT
CASRTGGDTGELFF